This T cell receptor beta chain was observed in a study of response to subunit inactivated influenza vaccine. The ends were cut back, 0 bases at V and 3 bases at J, with 6 bases in the middle. In germline, CDR1 is SGHRS, CDR2 YFSETQ. This CDR3 is built from 14 residues. A single record per CDR3 protein comes from TCRdb applying MiXCR to the RT-PCR reads. The repertoire holds about 540,000 distinct CDR3 sequences, with around 21% as singletons. This clonotype appeared a few times. These same records also appear under a second study, on T cells expressing NK-cell markers. That work states: As the method of synthesis, 5'RACE template switching with UMIs yielded TCR beta cDNA. One of the eight sequenced donors was seronegative, whereas the other seven were HCMV-seropositive. NKG2C+ dominant clonotype frequencies in 5 or 6 donors were roughly 1.0-7.0% of CD8+ T cells. In several donors, dominant clonotypes made up 28.3-60.1% of CD3+CD56-NKG2C+ cells. Evidence did not settle whether expanded NKG2C+ T cell clones targeted HCMV.

This sequence was found in a man aged 50 or older who received an inactivated influenza vaccine. The genes are TRBV5-1 and TRBJ2-2; D is unclear. The material sequenced was CD4+ T cells sorted from PBMCs, taken 11 to 12 days after vaccination. The CDR3 protein is CASSLVLDTGELFF. DNA for the CDR3: TGCGCCAGCAGCTTGGTTTTGGACACCGGGGAGCTGTTTTTT.